Detailed here is one T cell receptor beta chain. Its antigen is still unknown. Base qualities are not provided; no much larger clone lies one nucleotide away. This entry is derived from a study of beta chain features in type 1 diabetes listed by TCRdb under 2018. Background for the entire study: Patients and healthy donors did not differ in mean age, gender distribution, total cell number or subset yield. Across all samples, approximately 100 million sorted cells were examined, and cell number per subset correlated strongly with RNA yield. In the study, recently diagnosed type 1 diabetes patients and matched healthy donors were compared on the TCRB repertoires of their sorted circulating CD4+ T cell subsets. Regulatory and stem cell-like memory subsets were isolated from only 8 patients and 8 healthy donors, whereas naive and central memory subsets came from all 30 or so donors.

Trimming accounts for 7 bases at V and 5 bases at J, while the number of junction bases matched to no gene is 17. CDR1 SGHAT and CDR2 FQNNGV were looked up in the germline V gene. The CDR3 sequence holds 16 residues, the cysteine and phenylalanine included. The read is trimmed to its CDR3 DNA, 48 bases read in frame from base 1. The full study reports these points: At VDJ recombination sites, type 1 diabetes patients had fewer insertions and more deleted nucleotides, which implies abnormalities in thymic rearrangement. Because cDNA was sequenced instead of genomic DNA, activated cells with high expression could be over-represented, although the groups did not differ in activation or CD3 levels. Shorter templates might be favored by PCR, yet because patient and control samples were amplified and corrected together, any such skew would affect both groups equally. HLA sub-analyses involved small numbers of individuals, so any influence of HLA type on TCRB rearrangement remained unresolved. In all four CD4+ subsets, TCRB CDR3 length was moderately but significantly shorter in type 1 diabetes patients. Naive, central memory and regulatory TCRB repertoires appeared to be more alike among patients than among healthy donors.

The High Capacity cDNA Reverse Transcription Kit was used to reverse transcribe all of the isolated RNA, meaning that expressed TCRB transcripts were what got sequenced. Naive, central memory and regulatory T cell samples underwent deep immunoSEQ sequencing, averaging about 3.57 million total reads per sample. After sorted cells were lysed in RLT buffer, RNA was extracted with DNase-treated RNeasy Micro or Mini kits, with the choice depending on cell number. To prevent cross-contamination, each cell subset was processed individually, whereas patient and healthy donor samples were processed jointly. The immunoSEQ multiplex PCR was used to amplify TCRB sequences from cDNA, yielding 87-bp fragments that span the CDR3 region. Sequencing of the amplicons was performed on the Illumina HiSeq platform. As for the original processing: Synthetic template baselines were used to correct PCR bias computationally, reads within Hamming distance 2 were collapsed together, and singletons that could not be merged were discarded. Reads were aligned against IMGT so that V, D and J genes, CDR3 length and insertions or deletions at six rearrangement sites could be assigned. Within each subset, clonotype counts were normalized to the number of sorted cells before true diversity and Gini coefficients were calculated with the tcR R package. Repertoire sharing was quantified using the overlap coefficient calculated on TCRB nucleotide sequences. The immuneACCESS repertoire file appears here via TCRdb, limited to in-frame rearrangements. These files lack a portion of the clones; in checked studies, under half of the deficit traces to unresolved V genes, and the cause of the others is not known. V and J calls and clone size are given by that table; D and trimming were obtained from the DNA. This sample gives a few hundred thousand clones in total; 8% to 10% of them show up just once. The ten largest clones add up to 0.55% to 0.75% of the sample.

Each donor gave one peripheral blood draw, around 0.12 L on average, collected into heparinised tubes. Using a panel that included CD45RO, CCR7, CD25, CD127, CD95 and CD27, naive, central memory, regulatory and stem cell-like memory CD4+ T cells were sorted on a BD FACSAria II. A purity above 95% was achieved for all sorted populations. PBMCs were isolated right away by Lymphoprep density gradient centrifugation and were stained directly, without culture. So that batch effects would be minimized, each experiment stained and sorted samples in pairs, pairing one healthy donor with one patient. Sequencing input: central memory CD4+ T cells from blood. The TCR was taken from a man aged 25 to 40 with type 1 diabetes. The V and J genes are TRBV11-2 and TRBJ2-7, and 7 junction bases match TRBD1. The CDR3 amino acid sequence is: CASIPQGKRASHEQYF. The DNA sequence is given as TGTGCCAGCATTCCACAGGGGAAAAGGGCTAGCCACGAGCAGTACTTC.